This T cell receptor beta chain was found in a study of blood T cell repertoires in COVID-19 (dated by TCRdb to 2020 to 2022). Concerning the study at large: The collaborator samples originated in the United States, Italy and Spain and spanned the acute and convalescent phases of COVID-19. The material from the prospective study consisted of cDNA or gDNA derived from T cells, B-cell-depleted T cells, or PBMCs. Subjects who had been exposed to COVID-19, were actively infected with it, or had recovered from it provided the deeply sampled blood TCRbeta repertoires that made up the dataset. The repertoires were made available in a free public database intended to serve as a resource for research on the immune response to SARS-CoV-2. The samples were drawn from two sources: the first 160 participants of the ongoing ImmuneRACE study, and 1,254 subjects contributed by 6 global collaborators. Nearly every sample came with metadata listing a de-identified subject ID, COVID-19 status, age in years and sex. Where available, HLA class I and class II types were obtained from metadata supplied by the sample provider rather than from assay-based typing. Overall study outcomes, separate from this receptor: Clinical and demographic metadata were provided uncurated, with the amount varying by source and participant.

TCRbeta CDR3 regions were amplified from genomic DNA by means of the immunoSEQ Assay, a bias-controlled multiplex PCR. The original pipeline was this. Within the assay, amplification of reference gene primers was used to estimate how many nucleated cells each sample contained. To quantify the absolute abundance of each unique TCRbeta CDR3 rearrangement, sequence reads were collapsed and filtered. Productive Simpson clonality was computed per sample as the square root of Simpson's diversity index over productive rearrangements. This is the immuneACCESS table as TCRdb keeps it, with only in-frame sequences that have V and J called. A part of the clones is gone; compared with another copy, unresolved V genes explain less than half, and the rest is unexplained. V, J and clone size are taken as reported in that table, and D and trimming were inferred from the DNA itself. Present in this sample are around 70,000 clones, over 70% of which were seen just once. The ten most abundant clones make up under 25% of the sample.

The collaborating institutions used their own protocols to collect whole blood in K2EDTA tubes. For TCRbeta analysis, collaborator samples were shipped as frozen whole blood, as isolated PBMCs, or as DNA extracted from either sample type. As encoded in the germline V gene, CDR1 is SQVTM while CDR2 is ANQGSEA. Including the terminal cysteine and phenylalanine, the CDR3 comprises 15 residues. Only CDR3 DNA remains: 45 bases, in frame from the first base. V is pared back by 5 bases and J by 0 bases, with 14 bases lying between the germline termini. The sample holds a few counts of this clone. What antigen it recognizes has not been identified. Base quality data are lacking; no much larger clone is found one base away.

This TCR derives from a man between 65 and 85 years old with acute or convalescent COVID-19. Sequenced material: peripheral blood. This chain joins TRBV29-1 to TRBJ1-3; possibly the D gene is TRBD1, per 5 matching bases. CDR3 protein: CSVFGDSYSGNTIYF. Here is the DNA: TGCAGCGTTTTTGGAGACAGTTACTCTGGAAACACCATATATTTT. Extended through the reference TRBV29-1 and TRBJ1-3 proteins, this CDR3 yields the full variable domain: SAVISQKPSRDICQRGTSLTIQCQVDSQVTMMFWYRQQPGQSLTLIATANQGSEATYESGFVIDKFPISRPNLTFSTLTVSNMSPEDSSIYLCSVFGDSYSGNTIYFGEGSWLTVV.